The present entry profiles one T cell receptor (beta chain) with its context. Trimming took 7 bases from V and 0 from J, leaving 10 bases between them. Germline loops: CDR1 SGHTA, CDR2 FQGNSA. The CDR3 runs to 15 residues. The data originate from a study of shared clonotypes between healthy human individuals. Whole-study context: CD4 naive and memory got three plates each, CD8 naive two, CD8 memory one.

The method was immunoSEQ multiplex PCR; TCRdb's version includes in-frame clones alone and lacks a portion of them. The sample has about 2,500,000 clones; around 90% are singletons. The chain uses TRBV7-2 and TRBJ1-6; unclear D gene. The sequence derives from a man between 18 and 29 years old in good health. The sample taken for sequencing was naive CD4+ T cells sorted from blood. Subset: CD45RA+ positively selected. The CDR3 sequence: CASTVRGSYNSPLHF. CDR3 sequence (DNA): TGTGCCAGCACCGTCCGGGGCTCCTATAATTCACCCCTCCACTTT.